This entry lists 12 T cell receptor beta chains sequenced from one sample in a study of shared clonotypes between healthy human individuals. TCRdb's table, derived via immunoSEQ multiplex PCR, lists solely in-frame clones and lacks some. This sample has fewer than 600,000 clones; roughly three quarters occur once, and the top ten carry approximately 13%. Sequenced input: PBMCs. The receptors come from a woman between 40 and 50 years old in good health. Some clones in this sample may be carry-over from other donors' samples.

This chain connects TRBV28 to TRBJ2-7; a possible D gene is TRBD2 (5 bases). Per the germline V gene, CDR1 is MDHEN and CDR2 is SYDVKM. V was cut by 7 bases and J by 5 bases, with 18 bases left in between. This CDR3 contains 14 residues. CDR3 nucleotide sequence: TGTGCCAGCAAACAATCTATGGGAGTCAACGAGCAGTACTTC. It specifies CASKQSMGVNEQYF.

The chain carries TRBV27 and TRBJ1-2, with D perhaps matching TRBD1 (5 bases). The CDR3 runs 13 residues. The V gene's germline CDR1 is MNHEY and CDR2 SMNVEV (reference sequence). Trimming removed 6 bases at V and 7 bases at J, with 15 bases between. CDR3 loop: CASRHQGVPGYTF. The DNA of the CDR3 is TGTGCCAGCAGACATCAGGGTGTCCCTGGCTACACCTTC.

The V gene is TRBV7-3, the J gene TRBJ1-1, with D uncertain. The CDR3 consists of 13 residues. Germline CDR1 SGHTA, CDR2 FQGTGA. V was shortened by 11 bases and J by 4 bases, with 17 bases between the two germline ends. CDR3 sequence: CAQRTMVSTEAFF. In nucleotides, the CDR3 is TGTGCCCAACGAACGATGGTGAGCACTGAAGCTTTCTTT.

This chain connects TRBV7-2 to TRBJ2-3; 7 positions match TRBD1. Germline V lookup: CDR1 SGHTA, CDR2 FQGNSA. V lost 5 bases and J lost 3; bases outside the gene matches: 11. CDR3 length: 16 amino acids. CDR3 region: CASSPLTGSATDTQYF. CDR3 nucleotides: TGTGCCAGCAGCCCGCTGACAGGGTCGGCGACAGATACGCAGTATTTT.

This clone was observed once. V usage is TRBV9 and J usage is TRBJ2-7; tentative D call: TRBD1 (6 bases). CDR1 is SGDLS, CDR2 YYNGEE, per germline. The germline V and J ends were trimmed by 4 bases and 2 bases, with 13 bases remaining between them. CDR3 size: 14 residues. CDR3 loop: CASSPVDRTYEQYF. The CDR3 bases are TGTGCCAGCAGCCCGGTGGACAGAACCTACGAGCAGTACTTC.

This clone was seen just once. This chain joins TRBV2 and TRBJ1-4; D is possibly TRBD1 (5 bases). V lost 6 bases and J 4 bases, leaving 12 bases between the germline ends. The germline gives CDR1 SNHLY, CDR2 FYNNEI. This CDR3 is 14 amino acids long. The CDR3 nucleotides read TGTGCCAGCAGGAAGGTTGGGGGTAATGAAAAACTGTTTTTT. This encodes CASRKVGGNEKLFF. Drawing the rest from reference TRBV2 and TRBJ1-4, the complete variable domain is EPEVTQTPSHQVTQMGQEVILRCVPISNHLYFYWYRQILGQKVEFLVSFYNNEISEKSEIFDDQFSVERPDGSNFTLKIRSTKLEDSAMYFCASRKVGGNEKLFFGSGTQLSVL.

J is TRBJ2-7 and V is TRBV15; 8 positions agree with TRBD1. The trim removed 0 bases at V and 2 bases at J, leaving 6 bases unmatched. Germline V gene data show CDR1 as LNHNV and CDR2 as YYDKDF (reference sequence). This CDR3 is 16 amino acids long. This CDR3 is CATSRERDRFTYEQYF. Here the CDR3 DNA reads TGTGCCACCAGCAGAGAAAGGGACAGGTTCACCTACGAGCAGTACTTC.

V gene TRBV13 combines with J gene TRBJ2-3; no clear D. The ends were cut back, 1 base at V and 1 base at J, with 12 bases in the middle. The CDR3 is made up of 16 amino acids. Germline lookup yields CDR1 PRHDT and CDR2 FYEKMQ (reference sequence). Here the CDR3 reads CASSLVHLTGTDTQYF. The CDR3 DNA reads TGTGCCAGCAGCTTAGTTCACTTAACGGGCACAGATACGCAGTATTTT.

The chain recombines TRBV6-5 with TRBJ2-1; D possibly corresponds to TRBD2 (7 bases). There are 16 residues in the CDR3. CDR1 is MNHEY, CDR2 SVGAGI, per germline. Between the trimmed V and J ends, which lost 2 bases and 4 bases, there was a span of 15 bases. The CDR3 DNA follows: TGTGCCAGCAGTTACGACGCGAGGGGGGGTTACAATGAGCAGTTCTTC. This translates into CASSYDARGGYNEQFF.

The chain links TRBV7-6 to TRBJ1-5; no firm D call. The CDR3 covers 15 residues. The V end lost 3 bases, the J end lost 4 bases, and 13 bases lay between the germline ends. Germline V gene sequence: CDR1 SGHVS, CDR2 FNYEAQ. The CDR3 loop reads CASSFQAGGNQPQHF. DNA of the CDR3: TGTGCCAGCAGCTTTCAGGCGGGTGGGAATCAGCCCCAGCATTTT.

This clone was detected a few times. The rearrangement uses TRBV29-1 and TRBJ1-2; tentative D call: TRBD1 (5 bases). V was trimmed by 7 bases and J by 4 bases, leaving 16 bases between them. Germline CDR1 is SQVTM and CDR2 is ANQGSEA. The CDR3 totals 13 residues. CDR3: CSGWDGLLYGYTF. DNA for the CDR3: TGCAGCGGATGGGACGGACTACTCTATGGCTACACCTTC.

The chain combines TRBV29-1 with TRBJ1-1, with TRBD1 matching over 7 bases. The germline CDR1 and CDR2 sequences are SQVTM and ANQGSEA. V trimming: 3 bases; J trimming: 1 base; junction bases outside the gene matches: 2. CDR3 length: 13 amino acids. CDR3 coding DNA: TGCAGCGTTGACAGGGGGGGGAACACTGAAGCTTTCTTT. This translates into CSVDRGGNTEAFF. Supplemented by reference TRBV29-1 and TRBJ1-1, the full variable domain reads SAVISQKPSRDICQRGTSLTIQCQVDSQVTMMFWYRQQPGQSLTLIATANQGSEATYESGFVIDKFPISRPNLTFSTLTVSNMSPEDSSIYLCSVDRGGNTEAFFGQGTRLTVV.